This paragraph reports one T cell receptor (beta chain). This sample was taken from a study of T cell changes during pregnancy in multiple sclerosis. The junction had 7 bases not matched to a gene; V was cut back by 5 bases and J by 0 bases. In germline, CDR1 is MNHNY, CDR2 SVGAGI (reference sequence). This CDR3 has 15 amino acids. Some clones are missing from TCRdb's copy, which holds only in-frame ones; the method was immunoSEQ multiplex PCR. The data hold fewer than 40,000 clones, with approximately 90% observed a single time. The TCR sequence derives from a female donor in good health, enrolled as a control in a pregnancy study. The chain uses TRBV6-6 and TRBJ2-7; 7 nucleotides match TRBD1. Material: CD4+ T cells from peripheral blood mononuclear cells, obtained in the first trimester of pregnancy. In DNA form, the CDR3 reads TGTGCCAGCAGTCTGATGGACAGGCGCTCCTACGAGCAGTACTTC. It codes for CASSLMDRRSYEQYF.